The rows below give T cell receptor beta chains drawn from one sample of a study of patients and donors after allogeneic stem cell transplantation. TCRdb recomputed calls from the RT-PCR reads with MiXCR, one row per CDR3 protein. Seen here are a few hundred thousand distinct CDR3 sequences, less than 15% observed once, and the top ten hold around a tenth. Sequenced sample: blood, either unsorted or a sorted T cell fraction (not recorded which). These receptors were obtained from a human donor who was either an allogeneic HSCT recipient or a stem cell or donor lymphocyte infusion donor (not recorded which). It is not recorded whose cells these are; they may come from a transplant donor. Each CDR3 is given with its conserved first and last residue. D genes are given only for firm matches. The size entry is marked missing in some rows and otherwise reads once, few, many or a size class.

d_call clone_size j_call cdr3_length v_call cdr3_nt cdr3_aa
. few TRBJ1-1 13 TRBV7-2 TGTGCCAGCATGGTTCAGGGTAAAACTGAAGCTTTCTTT CASMVQGKTEAFF
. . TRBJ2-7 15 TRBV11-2 TGTGCCAGCAGCTTAGTACAGTGGAGGGCTGACGAGCAGTACTTC CASSLVQWRADEQYF
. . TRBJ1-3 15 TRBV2 TGTGCCAGCAGTGAAATTGGGAGCTCTGGAAACACCATATATTTT CASSEIGSSGNTIYF
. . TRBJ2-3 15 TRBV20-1 TGCAGTGCTCCCATAGGGGGGGCGGGCACAGATACGCAGTATTTT CSAPIGGAGTDTQYF
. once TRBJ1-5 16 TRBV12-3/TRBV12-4 TGTGCCAGCACAATCTTCGGGGGGGCCCTCAATCAGCCCCAGCATTTT CASTIFGGALNQPQHF
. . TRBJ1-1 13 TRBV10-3 TGTGCCATCAGTGCCCCTGGGGACACTGAAGCTTTCTTT CAISAPGDTEAFF
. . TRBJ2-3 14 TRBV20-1 TGCAGTGCTAGAGTTCTGATTTCCACAGATACGCAGTATTTT CSARVLISTDTQYF
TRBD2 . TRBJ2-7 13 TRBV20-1 TGCAGTGCTCGGACTAGCGGATCATACGAGCAGTACTTC CSARTSGSYEQYF
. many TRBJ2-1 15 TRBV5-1 TGCGCCAGCAGCTTGTCCCTAGCGTTGAACAATGAGCAGTTCTTC CASSLSLALNNEQFF
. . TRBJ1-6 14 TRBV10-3 TGTGCCATCAGTGAGTCGGGGGGGAATTCACCCCTCCACTTT CAISESGGNSPLHF
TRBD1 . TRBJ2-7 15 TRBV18 TGTGCCAGCTCACCAGTGACAGGGTACCCGCACGAGCAGTACTTC CASSPVTGYPHEQYF
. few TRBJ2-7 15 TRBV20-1 TGCAGTGCTAGATATGGACAGTTCAGCTCCTACGAGCAGTACTTC CSARYGQFSSYEQYF
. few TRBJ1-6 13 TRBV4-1 TGCGCCAGCAGCCAAGATTTTTCCTCACCCCTCCACTTT CASSQDFSSPLHF
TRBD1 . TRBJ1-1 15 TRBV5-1 TGCGCCAGCAGCCCGTGGACAGGGAAGAACACTGAAGCTTTCTTT CASSPWTGKNTEAFF
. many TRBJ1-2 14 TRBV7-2 TGTGCCAGCAGCTTATCTACCGCCAACTATGGCTACACCTTC CASSLSTANYGYTF
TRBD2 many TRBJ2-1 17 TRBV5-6 TGTGCCAGCAGCTTTCGGGCTAGCGGGGGCTCCTACAATGAGCAGTTCTTC CASSFRASGGSYNEQFF
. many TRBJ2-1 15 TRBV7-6 TGTGCCAGCAGCTTGGATTGGGGCAACTACAATGAGCAGTTCTTC CASSLDWGNYNEQFF
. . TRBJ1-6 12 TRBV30 TGTGCCTGGACCCAGGGTAATTCACCCCTCCACTTT CAWTQGNSPLHF
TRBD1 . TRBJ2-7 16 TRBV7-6 TGTGCCAGCAGCTTAATTTTGGGACAGAATCCCTACGAGCAGTACTTC CASSLILGQNPYEQYF
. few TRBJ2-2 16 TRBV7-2 TGTGCCAGCAGCACTCACAGGGCCTCGAACACCGGGGAGCTGTTTTTT CASSTHRASNTGELFF
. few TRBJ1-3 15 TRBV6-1 TGTGCCAGCAGTCCCGATTGGAGCTCTGGAAACACCATATATTTT CASSPDWSSGNTIYF
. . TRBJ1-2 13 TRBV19 TGTGCCAGTAGTAGGCAGGCAATCTATGGCTACACCTTC CASSRQAIYGYTF
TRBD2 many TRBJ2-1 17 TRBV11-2 TGTGCCAGCAGCTCAGGGGTACTAGCGGGGCTATACAATGAGCAGTTCTTC CASSSGVLAGLYNEQFF
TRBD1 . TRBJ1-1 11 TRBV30 TGTGCCTGGAGTGGTACAGGGGTAGCTTTCTTT CAWSGTGVAFF
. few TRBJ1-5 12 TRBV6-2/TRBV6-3 TGTGCCAGCAGGGGGGCGGGTCAGCCCCAGCATTTT CASRGAGQPQHF
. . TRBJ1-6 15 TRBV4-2 TGTGCCAGCAGCCAAGATAGACAGGATAATTCACCCCTCCACTTT CASSQDRQDNSPLHF
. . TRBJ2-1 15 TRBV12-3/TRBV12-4 TGTGCCAGCAGCCCTTTAGCGGTCTCCTACAATGAGCAGTTCTTC CASSPLAVSYNEQFF
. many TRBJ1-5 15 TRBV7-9 TGTGCCAGCAGCTACGATCTCAATAGCAATCAGCCCCAGCATTTT CASSYDLNSNQPQHF
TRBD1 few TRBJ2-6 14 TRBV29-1 TGCGCGGGACAGGTTCTCTCTGGGGCCAACGTCCTGACTTTC CAGQVLSGANVLTF
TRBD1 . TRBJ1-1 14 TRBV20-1 TGCAGTGCTAGATTAAGGACAGGGAATGCTGAAGCTTTCTTT CSARLRTGNAEAFF
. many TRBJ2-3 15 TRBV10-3 TGTGCCATCAGCCCTGACCGGGGGAGCACAGATACGCAGTATTTT CAISPDRGSTDTQYF
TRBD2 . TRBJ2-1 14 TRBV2 TGTGCCAGCAGTGACGGGAGGACCTACAATGAGCAGTTCTTC CASSDGRTYNEQFF
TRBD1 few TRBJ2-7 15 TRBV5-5 TGTGCCAGCAGCTTGGCTGGGACAGTTAAATACGAGCAGTACTTC CASSLAGTVKYEQYF
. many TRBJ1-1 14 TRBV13 TGTGCCAGCAGCCCGAGGACGGTGTACACTGAAGCTTTCTTT CASSPRTVYTEAFF
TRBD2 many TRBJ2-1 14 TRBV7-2 TGTGCCAGCAGCCGAAGCGGGGGACCCAATGAGCAGTTCTTC CASSRSGGPNEQFF
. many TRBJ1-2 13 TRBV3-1 TGTGCCAGCAGCCAACTTGGATCGTGGGGCTACACCTTC CASSQLGSWGYTF
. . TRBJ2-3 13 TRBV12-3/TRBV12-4 TGTGCCAGCAGTTTAAGGAGGACAGATACGCAGTATTTT CASSLRRTDTQYF
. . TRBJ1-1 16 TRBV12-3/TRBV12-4 TGTGCCAGCACAACATCTTCCGGGACCCTAGATTCTGAAGCTTTCTTT CASTTSSGTLDSEAFF
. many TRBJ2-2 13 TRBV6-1 TGTGCCAGCGACGAGGTCGGCACCGGGGAGCTGTTTTTT CASDEVGTGELFF
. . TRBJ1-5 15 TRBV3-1 TGTGCCAGCAGCCAAGCCGGGACGGAAAATCAGCCCCAGCATTTT CASSQAGTENQPQHF
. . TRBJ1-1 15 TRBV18 TGTGCCAGCTCACCTAAGACAGGCGGGAACACTGAAGCTTTCTTT CASSPKTGGNTEAFF
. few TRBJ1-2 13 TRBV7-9 TGTGCCAGCAGCAGTAGGAGGGGCGGCGGCTACACCTTC CASSSRRGGGYTF
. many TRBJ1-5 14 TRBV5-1 TGCGCCAGCTCGAAAAACGGATTCAATCAGCCCCAGCATTTT CASSKNGFNQPQHF
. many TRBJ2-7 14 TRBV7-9 TGTGCCAGCAGTAAAGACAGGACCACCTACGAGCAGTACTTC CASSKDRTTYEQYF
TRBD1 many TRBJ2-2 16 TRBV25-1 TGTGCCAGCACTCCCCGGACAGGGGGGACAACCGGGGAGCTGTTTTTT CASTPRTGGTTGELFF
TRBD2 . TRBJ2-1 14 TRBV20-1 TGCAGTGCTAGGGTCCTAGCGGGGTACAATGAGCAGTTCTTC CSARVLAGYNEQFF
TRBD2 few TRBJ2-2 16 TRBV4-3 TGCGCCAGCAGCCAGACGCGGGGGGAGTACACCGGGGAGCTGTTTTTT CASSQTRGEYTGELFF
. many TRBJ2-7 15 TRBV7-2 TGTGCCAGCAGCTTAGCGCTTGGACTACGCTACGAGCAGTACTTC CASSLALGLRYEQYF
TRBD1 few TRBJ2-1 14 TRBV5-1 TGCGCCAGCAGCTTGGGCAGGGGGCTAACTGAGCAGTTCTTC CASSLGRGLTEQFF
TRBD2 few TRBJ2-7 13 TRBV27 TGTGCCAGCAGTTTAACTAGCGCCTACGAGCAGTACTTC CASSLTSAYEQYF
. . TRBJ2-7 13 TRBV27 TGTGCCAGCAGATTGGTCCGAACCTACGAGCAGTACTTC CASRLVRTYEQYF
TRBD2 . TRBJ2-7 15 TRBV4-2 TGTGCCAGCAGCCAAAGCAGGACTAGGCCCTACGAGCAGTACTTC CASSQSRTRPYEQYF
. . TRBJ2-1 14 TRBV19 TGTGCCACCGAGGGTCCGTTGACCTACAATGAGCAGTTCTTC CATEGPLTYNEQFF
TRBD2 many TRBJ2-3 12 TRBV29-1 TGCAGCGTTGGAGCGGGGAGAGATACGCAGTATTTT CSVGAGRDTQYF